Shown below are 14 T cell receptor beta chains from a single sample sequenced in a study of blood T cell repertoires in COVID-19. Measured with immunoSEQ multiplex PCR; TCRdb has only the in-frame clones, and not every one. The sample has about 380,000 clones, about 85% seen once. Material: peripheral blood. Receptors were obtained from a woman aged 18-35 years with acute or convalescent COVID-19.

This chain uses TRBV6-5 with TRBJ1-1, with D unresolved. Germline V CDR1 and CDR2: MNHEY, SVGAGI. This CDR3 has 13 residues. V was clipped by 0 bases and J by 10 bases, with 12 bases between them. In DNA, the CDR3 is TGTGCCAGCAGTTACTCGCGAGACACTCGAGCTTTCTTT. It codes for CASSYSRDTRAFF.

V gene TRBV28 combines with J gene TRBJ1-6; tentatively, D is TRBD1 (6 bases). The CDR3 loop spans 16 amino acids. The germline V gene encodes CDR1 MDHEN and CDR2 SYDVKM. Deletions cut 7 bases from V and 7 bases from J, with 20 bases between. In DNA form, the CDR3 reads TGTGCCAGCACCCTCGGGGCCGGGACAAAGAATTCACCCCTCCACTTT. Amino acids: CASTLGAGTKNSPLHF. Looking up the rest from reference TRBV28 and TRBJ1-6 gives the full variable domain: DVKVTQSSRYLVKRTGEKVFLECVQDMDHENMFWYRQDPGLGLRLIYFSYDVKMKEKGDIPEGYSVSREKKERFSLILESASTNQTSMYLCASTLGAGTKNSPLHFGNGTRLTVT.

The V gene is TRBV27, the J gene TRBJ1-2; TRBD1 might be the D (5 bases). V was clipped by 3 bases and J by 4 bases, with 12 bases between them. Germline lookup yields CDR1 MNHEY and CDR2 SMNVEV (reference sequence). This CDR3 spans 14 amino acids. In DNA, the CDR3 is TGTGCCAGCAGTTTCGGCAGGGATGCCTATGGCTACACCTTC. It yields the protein CASSFGRDAYGYTF.

The CDR3 sequence: CASSSGAILSGNTIYF. In DNA, the CDR3 is TGTGCCAGCAGTTCCGGAGCTATTCTCTCTGGAAACACCATATATTTT. The chain joins TRBV6-5 to TRBJ1-3; no firm D call. The CDR3 extends over 16 amino acids. CDR1 and CDR2 from the germline V gene are MNHEY and SVGAGI. Trimming cost V 4 bases and J 0 bases, with 13 bases left between them.

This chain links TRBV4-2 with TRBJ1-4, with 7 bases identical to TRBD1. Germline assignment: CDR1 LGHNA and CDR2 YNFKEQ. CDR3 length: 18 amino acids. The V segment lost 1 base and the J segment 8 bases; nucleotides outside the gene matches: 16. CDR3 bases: TGTGCCAGCAGCCAAGTCTGGGGACAGTATATCGCTGGCGAAAAACTGTTTTTT. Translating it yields CASSQVWGQYIAGEKLFF.

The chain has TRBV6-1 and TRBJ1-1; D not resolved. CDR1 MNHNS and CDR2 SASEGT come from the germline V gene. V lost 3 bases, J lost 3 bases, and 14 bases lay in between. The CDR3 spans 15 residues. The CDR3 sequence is CASSEGNNRDTEAFF. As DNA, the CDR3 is TGTGCCAGCAGTGAGGGTAACAATCGGGACACTGAAGCTTTCTTT.

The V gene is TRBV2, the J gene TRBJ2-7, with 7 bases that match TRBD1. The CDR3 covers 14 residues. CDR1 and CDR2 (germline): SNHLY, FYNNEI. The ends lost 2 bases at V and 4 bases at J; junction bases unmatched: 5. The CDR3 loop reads CASSENRGSYEQYF. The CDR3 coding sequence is TGTGCCAGCAGTGAAAACAGGGGCTCATACGAGCAGTACTTC. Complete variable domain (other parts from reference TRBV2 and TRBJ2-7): EPEVTQTPSHQVTQMGQEVILRCVPISNHLYFYWYRQILGQKVEFLVSFYNNEISEKSEIFDDQFSVERPDGSNFTLKIRSTKLEDSAMYFCASSENRGSYEQYFGPGTRLTVT.

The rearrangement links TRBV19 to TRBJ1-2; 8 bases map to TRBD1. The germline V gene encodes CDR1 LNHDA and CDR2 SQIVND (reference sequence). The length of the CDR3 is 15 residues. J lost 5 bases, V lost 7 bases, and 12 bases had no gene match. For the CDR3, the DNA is TGTGCCAGTAACCCCCGGACAGGGCGAAATTATGGCTACACCTTC. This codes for CASNPRTGRNYGYTF. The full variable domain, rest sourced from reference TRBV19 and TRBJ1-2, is DGGITQSPKYLFRKEGQNVTLSCEQNLNHDAMYWYRQDPGQGLRLIYYSQIVNDFQKGDIAEGYSVSREKKESFPLTVTSAQKNPTAFYLCASNPRTGRNYGYTFGSGTRLTVV.

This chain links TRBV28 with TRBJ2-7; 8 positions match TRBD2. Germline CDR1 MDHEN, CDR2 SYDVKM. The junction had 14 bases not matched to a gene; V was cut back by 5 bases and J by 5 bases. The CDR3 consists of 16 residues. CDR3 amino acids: CASSLLGTSGPNEQYF. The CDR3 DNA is TGTGCCAGCAGTCTCCTGGGAACTAGCGGACCCAACGAGCAGTACTTC.

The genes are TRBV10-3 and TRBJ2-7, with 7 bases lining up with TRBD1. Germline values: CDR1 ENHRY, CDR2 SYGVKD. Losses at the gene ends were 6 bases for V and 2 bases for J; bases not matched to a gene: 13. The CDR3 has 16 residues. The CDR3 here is CAISLAGTANTYEQYF. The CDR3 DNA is TGTGCCATCAGCCTAGCCGGGACAGCTAACACCTACGAGCAGTACTTC.

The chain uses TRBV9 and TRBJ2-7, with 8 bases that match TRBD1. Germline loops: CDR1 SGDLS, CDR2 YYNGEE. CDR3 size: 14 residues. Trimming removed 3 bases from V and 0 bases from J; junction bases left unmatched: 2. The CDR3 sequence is CASSADRGSYEQYF. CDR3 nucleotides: TGTGCCAGCAGCGCCGACAGGGGCTCCTACGAGCAGTACTTC. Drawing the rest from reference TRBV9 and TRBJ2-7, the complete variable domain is DSGVTQTPKHLITATGQRVTLRCSPRSGDLSVYWYQQSLDQGLQFLIQYYNGEERAKGNILERFSAQQFPDLHSELNLSSLELGDSALYFCASSADRGSYEQYFGPGTRLTVT.

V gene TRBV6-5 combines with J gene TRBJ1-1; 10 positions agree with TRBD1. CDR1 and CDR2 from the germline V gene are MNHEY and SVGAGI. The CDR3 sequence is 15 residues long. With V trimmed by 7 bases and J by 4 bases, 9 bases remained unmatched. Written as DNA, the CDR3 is TGTGCCAGCAACGGGGGGGGACAGGGGAGCACTGAAGCTTTCTTT. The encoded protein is CASNGGGQGSTEAFF.

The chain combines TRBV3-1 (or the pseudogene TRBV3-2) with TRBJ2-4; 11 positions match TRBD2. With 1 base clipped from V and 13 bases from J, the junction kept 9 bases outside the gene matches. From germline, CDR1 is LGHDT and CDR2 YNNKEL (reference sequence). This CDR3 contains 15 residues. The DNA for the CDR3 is TGTGCCAGCAGCCAAGGACGTACTAGCGGGGGCCCCCAGTACTTC. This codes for CASSQGRTSGGPQYF.

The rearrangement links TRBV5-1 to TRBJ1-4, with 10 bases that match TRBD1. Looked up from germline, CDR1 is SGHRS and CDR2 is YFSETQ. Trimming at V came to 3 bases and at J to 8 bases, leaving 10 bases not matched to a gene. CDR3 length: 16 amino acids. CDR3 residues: CASSSTGTGVREKLFF. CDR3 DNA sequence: TGCGCCAGCAGCTCGACCGGGACAGGGGTCCGGGAAAAACTGTTTTTT.